Detailed here is one T cell receptor (beta chain). The antigen is undetermined. This entry comes from a study of beta chain features in type 1 diabetes. Study-wide results and limits: Comparison showed that naive, central memory and Treg TCRB repertoires appeared more similar among patients than among healthy donors. There was a moderate but significant shortening of TCRB CDR3s in all four CD4+ subsets of Type 1 diabetes patients.

Averaging roughly 120 mL, one heparinised blood draw came from each individual donor. CD45RO/CCR7/CD25/CD127/CD95/CD27 sorting isolated CD4+ naive, central memory, regulatory and stem cell-like memory cells. This CDR3 contains 12 residues. The germline CDR1 and CDR2 sequences are SGHNT and YYREEE (reference sequence). The ends were cut back, 3 bases at V and 7 bases at J, with 11 bases in the middle. Reverse transcribing all isolated RNA meant expressed TCRB transcripts were sequenced. Some clones are missing from TCRdb's copy, which holds only in-frame ones; the method was immunoSEQ multiplex PCR. The profile shows nearly 700,000 clones, roughly an eighth of them singletons.

V gene TRBV5-4 combines with J gene TRBJ2-7; D is undetermined. The sequence was obtained from a man aged 18 to 30 with type 1 diabetes. Sequencing was carried out using naive CD4+ T cells from blood. The CDR3 here is CASSSRWGEQYF. The CDR3 DNA is TGTGCCAGCAGCTCACGGTGGGGAGAGCAGTACTTC.